The source of this T cell receptor beta chain is a study of cytomegalovirus exposure and HLA in healthy donors. General study results and limits: As confirmed in vitro, three CMV-associated chains were specific for CMV antigens.

Profiled with immunoSEQ multiplex PCR; TCRdb holds only in-frame clones, not every one. The sample lists 250,000 to 400,000 clones, 70% to 90% occurring once. This clone was detected once. Its target is unknown. The study drew the donors from its approximately 110-subject validation cohort, separate from the roughly 700-subject first cohort. Trimming removed 5 bases from V and 4 bases from J, with 9 bases in between. The CDR3 is 13 residues long. The V gene's germline CDR1 is WSHSY and CDR2 SAAADI. The rearrangement joins TRBV10-2 to TRBJ2-1; D is unresolved. The material sequenced was PBMCs. The clonotype originates from a man aged 30 to 39 in good health and CMV-seronegative. The CDR3 here is CASSLQIYNEQFF. Here the CDR3 DNA reads TGCGCCAGCAGTTTACAAATATACAATGAGCAGTTCTTC.